The 26 T cell receptor beta chains in this list originate from one sample, sequenced in a study of T-cell memory formation after mild COVID-19. TCRdb independently ran MiXCR on the 5' RACE reads; one entry per CDR3 protein. Among about 400,000 distinct CDR3 sequences, roughly 18% were seen once, and the ten largest hold about 22%. The sequenced sample consisted of PBMCs or a T cell subset sorted from them (not recorded which). The source of these receptors is a man in his late teens or twenties who had mild COVID-19 (a few samples of this study predate the infection). Cell type and time point are not known.

V usage is TRBV3-1 and J usage is TRBJ1-4; D not resolved. The V and J ends lost 5 bases and 7 bases respectively, with 8 bases between them. Germline-derived CDR1 and CDR2 are LGHDT and YNNKEL (reference sequence). This CDR3 spans 12 amino acids. CDR3 DNA sequence: TGTGCCAGCAGCGTCGGAAGTGAAAAACTGTTTTTT. Translation gives CASSVGSEKLFF.

This clonotype appeared a few times. For the CDR3, the DNA is TGTGCCAGCAAAAGTTCAAGCTCCTACGAGCAGTACGTC. It codes for CASKSSSSYEQYV. The chain recombines TRBV11-1 with TRBJ2-7; D ambiguous. CDR3 length: 13 amino acids. Germline CDR1 reads SGHAT; CDR2 reads FQDESV (reference sequence). Trimming took off 7 bases at V and 0 bases at J, with 10 bases between the two ends.

This clonotype turned up a few times. The chain recombines TRBV6-1 with TRBJ2-5; D remains ambiguous. V was pared by 4 bases and J by 5 bases, with 8 bases between. The CDR3 has 12 residues. CDR1 and CDR2 from the germline V gene are MNHNS and SASEGT. The CDR3 sequence is CASSVVPETQYF. The CDR3 nucleotides read TGTGCCAGCAGTGTCGTCCCGGAGACCCAGTACTTC.

In its sample, this clonotype was seen a few times. In DNA form, the CDR3 reads TGTGCCAGCAGCCAAGGGACAGGGGGGCCCGGGGAGCTGTTTTTT. It yields the protein CASSQGTGGPGELFF. This chain uses TRBV3-1 with TRBJ2-2; 10 nucleotides match TRBD1. Losses at the gene ends were 1 base for V and 6 bases for J; bases not matched to a gene: 2. From germline, CDR1 is LGHDT and CDR2 YNNKEL (reference sequence). This CDR3 has 15 residues.

This clonotype came up a few times. The rearrangement links TRBV6-2 or TRBV6-3 to TRBJ2-1, with a possible D match to TRBD2 (5 bases). V gave up 0 bases and J gave up 10 bases, with 7 bases separating them. There are 12 residues in the CDR3. Germline V CDR1 and CDR2: MNHEY, SVGEGT. CDR3 residues: CASSYSPSEQFF. As DNA, the CDR3 is TGTGCCAGCAGTTACTCGCCTAGCGAGCAGTTCTTC.

This clonotype was seen more than once but under ten times. The rearrangement links TRBV12-3 or TRBV12-4 to TRBJ1-1, with 7 bases lining up with TRBD1. V lost 6 bases, J lost 4 bases, and 8 bases stayed unmatched. The CDR3 consists of 14 residues. CDR3 DNA sequence: TGTGCCAGCAGAGATGGGACAGTCGGCACTGAAGCTTTCTTT. Amino acid sequence: CASRDGTVGTEAFF.

This clonotype was seen repeatedly, ten times or more. CDR3 DNA: TGTGCCAGCAGCCCCCACTACTCAGAACTAGTTGGCACAGATACGCAGTATTTT. Amino acid sequence: CASSPHYSELVGTDTQYF. J is TRBJ2-3 and V is TRBV7-2, with D perhaps TRBD2 (5 bases). Trimming stripped 5 bases from V and 1 base from J, with 22 bases between. This CDR3 spans 18 amino acids. Germline V gene data show CDR1 as SGHTA and CDR2 as FQGNSA.

This clonotype has just a few counts. The chain links TRBV7-9 to TRBJ2-1; 7 nucleotides match TRBD1. With 7 bases clipped from V and 0 bases from J, the junction kept 9 bases outside the gene matches. CDR3 length equals 16 residues. Germline lookup yields CDR1 SEHNR and CDR2 FQNEAQ (reference sequence). In nucleotides, the CDR3 is TGTGCCAGCACCCCCTCTACAGGGGCCTCCTACAATGAGCAGTTCTTC. Amino acid sequence: CASTPSTGASYNEQFF.

This chain connects TRBV28 to TRBJ2-2, with D perhaps matching TRBD1 (6 bases). V lost 11 bases, J lost 7 bases, and 17 bases lay in between. The CDR3 is 13 amino acids. Germline CDR1 and CDR2: MDHEN and SYDVKM. The CDR3: CARSRGRIGELFF. CDR3 nucleotides: TGTGCCCGAAGCAGGGGACGGATCGGGGAGCTGTTTTTT.

The rearrangement links TRBV6-5 to TRBJ2-2; TRBD1 matches 9 bases. In germline, CDR1 is MNHEY, CDR2 SVGAGI. CDR3 length equals 17 residues. J gave up 3 bases and V 5 bases, and 10 bases lay outside the gene matches. This CDR3 reads CASSDPRDREDTGELFF. The CDR3 bases are TGTGCCAGCAGTGACCCTCGGGACAGGGAAGACACCGGGGAGCTGTTTTTT.

The CDR3 protein is CASRGVKQGAYGYTF. Written as DNA, the CDR3 is TGCGCCAGCAGGGGAGTAAAACAGGGGGCCTATGGCTACACCTTC. The chain joins TRBV10-2 to TRBJ1-2; 9 nucleotides agree with TRBD1. Trimming at V came to 6 bases and at J to 4 bases, leaving 9 bases not matched to a gene. CDR3 size: 15 residues. From germline, CDR1 is WSHSY and CDR2 SAAADI.

J is TRBJ1-6 and V is TRBV27, with D perhaps TRBD1 (6 bases). Germline loops: CDR1 MNHEY, CDR2 SMNVEV (reference sequence). The ends were cut back, 0 bases at V and 10 bases at J, with 13 bases in the middle. The CDR3 spans 15 residues. CDR3 coding DNA: TGTGCCAGCAGTTTATCTATGGGGGGCCGGTCACCCCTCCACTTT. Translation gives CASSLSMGGRSPLHF.

This clonotype was counted a few times. The chain is built from TRBV5-1 and TRBJ2-1, with D perhaps TRBD1 (5 bases). This CDR3 has 15 residues. CDR1 is SGHRS and CDR2 is YFSETQ in the germline V gene. Deletions cut 4 bases from V and 0 bases from J, with 11 bases between. CDR3 DNA: TGCGCCAGCAGCCCCTTAGGGGCCTCCTACAATGAGCAGTTCTTC. Its translation: CASSPLGASYNEQFF. Supplemented by reference TRBV5-1 and TRBJ2-1, the full variable domain reads KAGVTQTPRYLIKTRGQQVTLSCSPISGHRSVSWYQQTPGQGLQFLFEYFSETQRNKGNFPGRFSGRQFSNSRSEMNVSTLELGDSALYLCASSPLGASYNEQFFGPGTRLTVL.

There are a few counts of this clonotype. The chain has TRBV4-1 and TRBJ2-3, with TRBD1 matching over 8 bases. Germline CDR1 reads MGHRA; CDR2 reads YSYEKL. Trimming cost V 5 bases and J 3 bases; bases outside gene matches: 4. CDR3 length: 14 amino acids. CDR3 sequence: CASSTTGGTDTQYF. For the CDR3, the DNA is TGCGCCAGCAGCACCACAGGGGGAACAGATACGCAGTATTTT.

V is TRBV12-3 or TRBV12-4 and J is TRBJ1-1, with D possibly matching TRBD1 (6 bases). V was pared by 4 bases and J by 10 bases, with 19 bases between. The CDR3 has 14 amino acids. Here the CDR3 DNA reads TGTGCCAGCAGTTCCTGGGGGGTGAAAGGGGGAGCTTTCTTT. It is translated as CASSSWGVKGGAFF.

This clonotype was detected only a few times. The chain couples TRBV12-3 or TRBV12-4 to TRBJ2-2; the D is unclear. This CDR3 has 17 residues. Trimming left V 3 bases short and J 3 bases short, with 17 bases between. In DNA form, the CDR3 reads TGTGCCAGCAGTTTCAGCCGCTCCGCCCTTTACACCGGGGAGCTGTTTTTT. Translation gives CASSFSRSALYTGELFF.

V usage is TRBV10-3 and J usage is TRBJ2-7, with 12 bases that match TRBD1. With 2 bases clipped from V and 6 bases from J, the junction kept 2 bases outside the gene matches. The length of the CDR3 is 14 residues. The germline CDR1 and CDR2 sequences are ENHRY and SYGVKD. The CDR3 nucleotides are TGTGCCATCAGTGAGAGGGACAGGGGGCGCGAGCAGTACTTC. Protein product: CAISERDRGREQYF.

This chain joins TRBV7-2 and TRBJ2-1; D is possibly TRBD1 (6 bases). The germline V and J ends were trimmed by 4 bases and 5 bases, with 21 bases remaining between them. The CDR3 sequence is 17 residues long. The germline gives CDR1 SGHTA, CDR2 FQGNSA. Written as DNA, the CDR3 is TGTGCCAGCAGCTCAAGGAGCCCTGGGCAGGGGAACAATGAGCAGTTCTTC. This translates into CASSSRSPGQGNNEQFF.

This clonotype was detected many times. One end of the junction does not line up with germline, which may come from a read error. The chain joins TRBV5-1 to TRBJ1-1, with D possibly matching TRBD1 (5 bases). Germline CDR1 reads SGHRS; CDR2 reads YFSETQ. CDR3 length: 14 amino acids. CDR3 amino acids: CASSLDTGNTEAFF. In nucleotides, the CDR3 is TGTGCCAGCAGCTTGGATACAGGGAACACTGAAGCTTTCTTT.

This chain joins TRBV5-1 and TRBJ2-7, with D maybe TRBD2 (5 bases). CDR3 length equals 13 residues. In germline, CDR1 is SGHRS, CDR2 YFSETQ. Between the trimmed V and J ends, which lost 5 bases and 7 bases, there was a span of 16 bases. CDR3 amino acids: CASSAGPRGEQYF. CDR3 DNA sequence: TGCGCCAGCAGTGCCGGGCCCCGAGGGGAGCAGTACTTC. Full variable domain (rest looked up from reference TRBV5-1 and TRBJ2-7): KAGVTQTPRYLIKTRGQQVTLSCSPISGHRSVSWYQQTPGQGLQFLFEYFSETQRNKGNFPGRFSGRQFSNSRSEMNVSTLELGDSALYLCASSAGPRGEQYFGPGTRLTVT.

The chain has TRBV30 and TRBJ1-5, with 7 bases matching TRBD1. The length of the CDR3 is 14 residues. Germline CDR1 reads GTSNPN; CDR2 reads SVGIG (reference sequence). The V and J ends lost 0 bases and 6 bases, in that order; junction bases with no gene match: 5. CDR3 nucleotide sequence: TGTGCCTGGAGTGTCAAAAGGGACAGTCAGCCCCAGCATTTT. This codes for CAWSVKRDSQPQHF.

This clonotype was seen a handful of times. The chain is built from TRBV27 and TRBJ2-7, with TRBD1 identical over 10 bases. CDR1 is MNHEY, CDR2 SMNVEV, per germline (reference sequence). This CDR3 comprises 12 residues. CDR3 sequence: CTSSRDRGEQYV. CDR3 bases: TGCACCAGCAGTCGGGACAGGGGCGAGCAGTACGTC.

The table lists this clonotype with many counts. CDR3 protein: CSARGLQGPSIFYEQYF. CDR3 nucleotide sequence: TGCAGTGCTAGAGGCCTACAGGGGCCCTCGATCTTCTACGAGCAGTACTTC. The gene calls are TRBV20-1 and TRBJ2-7, with TRBD1 matching over 7 bases. In germline, CDR1 is DFQATT, CDR2 SNEGSKA (reference sequence). The CDR3 has 17 residues. Unmatched junction bases numbered 15, after V lost 1 base and J lost 3 bases.

In its sample, this clonotype was seen many times. The chain recombines TRBV5-1 with TRBJ1-1; D may be TRBD1 (5 bases). This CDR3 has 15 amino acids. CDR1 is SGHRS and CDR2 is YFSETQ in the germline V gene. V was cut by 0 bases and J by 2 bases, with 11 bases left in between. CDR3 DNA sequence: TGCGCCAGCAGCTTGGTGTTTGGGGCTAACACTGAAGCTTTCTTT. Its translation is CASSLVFGANTEAFF.

This rearrangement joins TRBV2 to TRBJ2-7; D call uncertain. Germline V CDR1 and CDR2: SNHLY, FYNNEI. The V gene lost 8 bases and the J gene lost 0 bases, with 11 bases spanning the gap. The CDR3 contains 13 residues. The CDR3 is CASEREASYEQYV. The CDR3 bases are TGTGCCAGCGAAAGGGAAGCCTCCTACGAGCAGTACGTC.

There are a few counts of this clonotype. The V gene is TRBV28, the J gene TRBJ2-7, with TRBD1 matching 9 bases. V lost 6 bases and J lost 5; bases outside the gene matches: 11. Germline V gene lookup returns CDR1 MDHEN and CDR2 SYDVKM. The CDR3 covers 15 residues. This CDR3 is CASSPEGQGLHEQYV. CDR3 nucleotides: TGTGCCAGCAGCCCAGAGGGACAGGGACTACACGAGCAGTACGTC.